Below are 24 T cell receptor beta chains sequenced from a single sample in a study of cytomegalovirus exposure and HLA in healthy donors. Vbeta (60) and Jbeta (13) primers were used in the PCR. Clones were sequenced by immunoSEQ multiplex PCR, and TCRdb holds only the in-frame ones, with some missing. This table holds fewer than 200,000 clones, less than 90% found once. Sequencing was carried out using PBMCs. These receptors originate from a girl less than two years old in good health and CMV-seronegative.

CDR3 loop: CSVEKGTSVNTGELFF. Written as DNA, the CDR3 is TGCAGCGTTGAAAAAGGGACTAGCGTGAACACCGGGGAGCTGTTTTTT. The gene calls are TRBV29-1 and TRBJ2-2; 10 bases fit TRBD2. Germline V gene sequence: CDR1 SQVTM, CDR2 ANQGSEA. The junction had 4 bases not matched to a gene; V was cut back by 2 bases and J by 1 base. The CDR3 has 16 residues.

This rearrangement joins TRBV19 to TRBJ2-7; TRBD1 aligns across 7 bases. CDR1 is LNHDA, CDR2 SQIVND, per germline (reference sequence). This CDR3 is 14 amino acids long. V gave up 5 bases and J gave up 3 bases; unmatched junction bases: 7. CDR3 sequence reads: CASSLGTARYEQYF. In DNA form, the CDR3 reads TGTGCCAGTAGTCTTGGGACAGCTCGCTACGAGCAGTACTTC.

This clone was seen only a few times. The V gene is TRBV18, the J gene TRBJ1-6, with 8 bases lining up with TRBD1. This CDR3 has 15 amino acids. J was trimmed by 10 bases and V by 3 bases; bases with no gene match: 8. Germline V gene sequence: CDR1 KGHSH, CDR2 LQKENI. CDR3 sequence reads: CASSPLDRVGSPLHF. DNA of the CDR3: TGTGCCAGCTCACCTCTGGACAGGGTAGGATCACCCCTCCACTTT.

The rearrangement uses TRBV11-2 and TRBJ2-1, with D possibly TRBD1 on 5 matching bases. This CDR3 region has 15 residues. V lost 0 bases, J lost 7 bases, and 13 bases lay in between. The germline V gene has CDR1 SGHAT and CDR2 FQNNGV. For the CDR3, the DNA is TGTGCCAGCAGCTTAGAGCAGGGTCCACATAATGAGCAGTTCTTC. This encodes CASSLEQGPHNEQFF.

In its sample, this clone was seen a few times. The chain employs TRBV19 and TRBJ2-7; D remains ambiguous. CDR1 and CDR2 from the germline V gene are LNHDA and SQIVND (reference sequence). V lost 1 base and J lost 3, with 10 bases in between. This CDR3 is 14 amino acids long. The CDR3 nucleotides read TGTGCCAGTAGTATAGGTGGCGGTCGCTACGAGCAGTACTTC. Translated, it gives CASSIGGGRYEQYF.

Written as DNA, the CDR3 is TGTGCCAGCAGAAGGGACAGGGGAAACACTGAAGCTTTCTTT. It is translated as CASRRDRGNTEAFF. This rearrangement joins TRBV6-5 to TRBJ1-1, with 10 bases fitting TRBD1. This CDR3 has 14 amino acids. With V trimmed by 6 bases and J by 2 bases, 3 bases remained unmatched. Germline V CDR1 and CDR2: MNHEY, SVGAGI.

V and J are TRBV5-1 and TRBJ2-5, with D perhaps TRBD1 (5 bases). CDR1 SGHRS and CDR2 YFSETQ come from the germline V gene. V dropped 0 bases and J dropped 5 bases, with 14 bases sitting between them. This CDR3 is 15 amino acids long. The CDR3 nucleotides are TGCGCCAGCAGCTTGGGGCAGGGCCCCCTTGAGACCCAGTACTTC. Residues: CASSLGQGPLETQYF.

The chain combines TRBV10-3 with TRBJ2-3, with 9 positions matching TRBD2. The V gene end was trimmed by 0 bases and the J gene end by 3 bases; junction bases not matched to a gene: 4. CDR1 and CDR2 from the germline V gene are ENHRY and SYGVKD. The CDR3 covers 16 residues. The CDR3 region has the DNA TGTGCCATCAGTGAGTCAGGACTAGCGTTAACAGATACGCAGTATTTT. Translating it yields CAISESGLALTDTQYF.

The CDR3 loop is CASNHGRGGSTQYF. CDR3 nucleotides: TGCGCCAGCAACCATGGCCGGGGAGGGTCCACCCAGTACTTC. The rearrangement uses TRBV5-1 and TRBJ2-5; TRBD2 agrees at 7 bases. V shed 6 bases, J shed 8 bases, and the junction held 13 bases outside the gene matches. Germline loops: CDR1 SGHRS, CDR2 YFSETQ. The CDR3 covers 14 residues.

The chain has TRBV5-1 and TRBJ2-1, with 10 positions matching TRBD2. CDR3 size: 21 residues. The V gene's germline CDR1 is SGHRS and CDR2 YFSETQ. The ends lost 2 bases at V and 1 base at J; junction bases unmatched: 18. In DNA, the CDR3 is TGCGCCAGCAGCTTAAGTCGGGCTACTACTAGCGGGGTGTTGTCCTACAATGAGCAGTTCTTC. Encoded protein: CASSLSRATTSGVLSYNEQFF.

The count of this clone is one. The J gene is TRBJ1-2, the V gene TRBV29-1; 7 bases are a match to TRBD1. This CDR3 spans 16 amino acids. CDR1 is SQVTM and CDR2 is ANQGSEA in the germline V gene. V was clipped by 3 bases and J by 0 bases; unmatched bases: 10. CDR3 region: CSVERAGGRANYGYTF. CDR3 DNA sequence: TGCAGCGTTGAGAGGGCAGGGGGGAGAGCTAACTATGGCTACACCTTC.

The chain couples TRBV6-5 to TRBJ2-1; 9 positions match TRBD1. The V segment lost 6 bases and the J segment 7 bases; nucleotides outside the gene matches: 7. This CDR3 region has 14 residues. CDR1 is MNHEY, CDR2 SVGAGI, per germline. In DNA form, the CDR3 reads TGTGCCAGCAGCCGACAGGGGGGTCGGAATGAGCAGTTCTTC. Its protein is CASSRQGGRNEQFF.

The chain has TRBV7-6 and TRBJ2-1; 8 nucleotides line up with TRBD1. CDR1 is SGHVS and CDR2 is FNYEAQ in the germline V gene. The CDR3 covers 17 residues. The J segment lost 4 bases and the V segment lost 5 bases, leaving 13 bases of the junction unmatched. CDR3 nucleotide sequence: TGTGCCAGCAGCCCGCCCCAGGGACAGGCTCGTTACAATGAGCAGTTCTTC. Amino acid sequence: CASSPPQGQARYNEQFF.

The chain recombines TRBV11-3 with TRBJ2-1; D is undetermined. Germline V gives CDR1 SGHNT, CDR2 YENEEA. This CDR3 is built from 16 residues. V lost 2 bases to trimming and J lost 0 bases, with 11 bases between them. In DNA, the CDR3 is TGTGCCAGCAGCTTACTGACACCTTACTCCTACAATGAGCAGTTCTTC. It translates to CASSLLTPYSYNEQFF.

The gene calls are TRBV29-1 and TRBJ2-5; possible D gene TRBD1, 5 bases. Germline CDR1 and CDR2: SQVTM and ANQGSEA. V lost 6 bases, J lost 5 bases, and 19 bases lay in between. CDR3 size: 14 residues. This CDR3 reads CSVDARGSGETQYF. The CDR3 nucleotides are TGCAGCGTAGACGCTAGGGGTTCTGGGGAGACCCAGTACTTC.

The V gene is TRBV6-6, the J gene TRBJ2-7; TRBD1 matches 7 bases. With V trimmed by 2 bases and J by 2 bases, 9 bases remained unmatched. The CDR3 runs to 16 residues. In germline, CDR1 is MNHNY, CDR2 SVGAGI (reference sequence). This CDR3 reads CASSYRGWGQTYEQYF. As DNA, the CDR3 is TGTGCCAGCAGTTACAGGGGGTGGGGACAGACCTACGAGCAGTACTTC.

The chain employs TRBV10-2 and TRBJ1-6, with D hard to call. Germline V gives CDR1 WSHSY, CDR2 SAAADI. Trimming left V 2 bases short and J 5 bases short, with 7 bases between. The length of the CDR3 is 14 residues. The CDR3 DNA follows: TGCGCCAGCAGTGAGGTCCCCAATAATTCACCCCTCCACTTT. This gives the protein CASSEVPNNSPLHF.

The rearrangement uses TRBV21-1 and TRBJ2-1; TRBD2, the table's D call, lacks a check against the DNA. TRBV21-1 corresponds to a pseudogene. The CDR3 consists of 14 residues. CDR3 sequence reads: CASSKIAGSGEQFF. CDR3 in DNA: TGTGCCAGCAGCAAGATAGCGGGGAGCGGTGAGCAGTTCTTC.

A few counts support this clone. The chain uses TRBV5-1 and TRBJ1-1; 8 bases map to TRBD1. J was trimmed by 1 base and V by 3 bases; bases with no gene match: 5. This CDR3 contains 15 residues. Germline-derived CDR1 and CDR2 are SGHRS and YFSETQ. CDR3 coding DNA: TGCGCCAGCAGCTCACGACAGGGGCCGAACACTGAAGCTTTCTTT. Its protein is CASSSRQGPNTEAFF.

V is TRBV5-1 and J is TRBJ2-1; 7 nucleotides line up with TRBD2. Germline CDR1 is SGHRS and CDR2 is YFSETQ. The CDR3 is 17 amino acids. The trim removed 2 bases at V and 3 bases at J, leaving 11 bases unmatched. CDR3 coding DNA: TGCGCCAGCAGCTTTTATGGGAGCGGGACTATCTACAATGAGCAGTTCTTC. This encodes CASSFYGSGTIYNEQFF.

This rearrangement joins TRBV5-1 to TRBJ2-7; no clear D. CDR3 length: 10 amino acids. Per the germline V gene, CDR1 is SGHRS and CDR2 is YFSETQ. Trimming took off 4 bases at V and 7 bases at J, with 6 bases between the two ends. CDR3 nucleotides: TGCGCCAGCAGCCCTCCGGAGCAGTACTTC. It yields the protein CASSPPEQYF.

The V and J genes are TRBV4-1 and TRBJ2-1; 8 nucleotides align to TRBD2. The CDR3 totals 15 residues. CDR1 MGHRA and CDR2 YSYEKL come from the germline V gene. Trimming at V came to 2 bases and at J to 3 bases, leaving 3 bases not matched to a gene. The CDR3 DNA reads TGCGCCAGCAGCCAAACCGGGACTAGCTACAATGAGCAGTTCTTC. This translates into CASSQTGTSYNEQFF.

The sample holds one count of this clone. CDR3 in DNA: TGCGCCAGCAGTCAATCGAGGGCCCCTGGCAATGAGCAGTTCTTC. Its protein is CASSQSRAPGNEQFF. V is TRBV23-1 and J is TRBJ2-1, with a possible D match to TRBD2 (5 bases). TRBV23-1 counts as an open reading frame of uncertain function. The length of the CDR3 is 15 residues. V was shortened by 0 bases and J by 6 bases, with 12 bases between the two germline ends.

The chain joins TRBV7-9 to TRBJ2-1; 11 positions agree with TRBD2. The V and J ends lost 4 bases and 11 bases, in that order; junction bases with no gene match: 4. The CDR3 contains 13 residues. Per germline, CDR1 SEHNR and CDR2 FQNEAQ (reference sequence). This CDR3 is CASSSLAGAQQFF. The CDR3 nucleotides are TGTGCCAGCAGCTCACTAGCGGGGGCACAGCAGTTCTTC.